Following are 28 T cell receptor beta chains from one sample sequenced in a study of radiotherapy plus CTLA-4 blockade in lung cancer. Profiling relied on immunoSEQ multiplex PCR, and the TCRdb table lists in-frame clones only, not all of them. The sample contains some 120,000 clones, about four fifths of which appear only once. This specimen was peripheral blood, taken from a patient treated with radiotherapy plus ipilimumab. These receptors were obtained from a human donor with non-small cell lung cancer that progressed on radiotherapy plus ipilimumab. Some clones in this sample may be carry-over from other donors' samples.

The V call is TRBV7-3, the J call TRBJ2-2; D unclear. This CDR3 is built from 17 residues. Trimming took off 0 bases at V and 5 bases at J, with 16 bases between the two ends. Germline CDR1 and CDR2: SGHTA and FQGTGA. This CDR3 is CASSLTVDRVGTGELFF. The CDR3 DNA sequence: TGTGCCAGCAGCTTAACGGTAGACCGAGTGGGGACCGGGGAGCTGTTTTTT.

The chain combines TRBV6-4 with TRBJ2-3; D assignment may be TRBD1 or TRBD2 (5 bases each). In germline, CDR1 is MRHNA, CDR2 SNTAGT. The V and J ends lost 3 bases and 6 bases respectively, with 10 bases between them. This CDR3 comprises 13 residues. The CDR3 DNA follows: TGTGCCAGCAGTGAGGGGGATAAGGATACGCAGTATTTT. As protein: CASSEGDKDTQYF.

The J gene is TRBJ2-2, the V gene TRBV28, with 11 nucleotides matching TRBD1. Germline assignment: CDR1 MDHEN and CDR2 SYDVKM. This CDR3 is built from 14 residues. Trimming took 8 bases from V and 5 from J; bases not matched to a gene: 4. The DNA for the CDR3 is TGTGCCAGCTACGGACAGGGGGCGACCGGGGAGCTGTTTTTT. Translation gives CASYGQGATGELFF.

The V call is TRBV10-2, the J call TRBJ2-7, with TRBD1 matching over 7 bases. The CDR3 contains 14 residues. From germline, CDR1 is WSHSY and CDR2 SAAADI. J was trimmed by 3 bases and V by 6 bases; bases with no gene match: 8. This CDR3 reads CASSEGAGGYEQYF. The CDR3 nucleotides read TGCGCCAGCAGCGAGGGGGCAGGAGGCTACGAGCAGTACTTC.

The count of this clone is one. The rearrangement links TRBV7-3 to TRBJ2-3; the D gene could be TRBD1 or TRBD2 (6 bases each). V was shortened by 5 bases and J by 0 bases, with 12 bases between the two germline ends. CDR3 length: 15 amino acids. Germline V lookup: CDR1 SGHTA, CDR2 FQGTGA. CDR3 in amino acids: CASSPQGTSTDTQYF. In nucleotides, the CDR3 is TGTGCCAGCAGCCCCCAGGGGACTAGCACAGATACGCAGTATTTT.

The chain employs TRBV2 and TRBJ2-6, with D hard to call. The CDR3 extends over 15 amino acids. Trimming cost V 5 bases and J 0 bases, with 8 bases left between them. Looked up from germline, CDR1 is SNHLY and CDR2 is FYNNEI. This CDR3 is CASSRSRSGANVLTF. The DNA for the CDR3 is TGTGCCAGCAGTCGAAGCCGCTCTGGGGCCAACGTCCTGACTTTC.

The V gene is TRBV6-5, the J gene TRBJ1-2; 9 bases align to TRBD1. Per the germline V gene, CDR1 is MNHEY and CDR2 is SVGAGI. Trimming at V came to 6 bases and at J to 7 bases, leaving 3 bases not matched to a gene. The CDR3 consists of 12 residues. Written as DNA, the CDR3 is TGTGCCAGCAGCGGGACAGGGCTTGGCTACACCTTC. Translating gives CASSGTGLGYTF.

In the case of this clone: The junction departs from the called germline gene at one end, perhaps through a read error. V usage is TRBV4-1 and J usage is TRBJ1-1, with D perhaps TRBD1 (5 bases). Germline loops: CDR1 MGHRA, CDR2 YSYEKL. The CDR3 consists of 15 residues. The CDR3 region is CASSPYLGETPLRIF. In nucleotides, the CDR3 is TGCGCCAGCAGCCCTTATTTGGGGGAAACACCCCTCCGGATCTTT.

The chain links TRBV18 to TRBJ1-2, with 8 nucleotides matching TRBD1. J was trimmed by 3 bases and V by 5 bases; bases with no gene match: 8. The length of the CDR3 is 15 residues. The germline CDR1 and CDR2 sequences are KGHSH and LQKENI. The DNA for the CDR3 is TGTGCCAGCTCAGCGGAAGACAGGGGAGACTATGGCTACACCTTC. Translation: CASSAEDRGDYGYTF. The whole variable domain, remainder taken from reference TRBV18 and TRBJ1-2, is NAGVMQNPRHLVRRRGQEARLRCSPMKGHSHVYWYRQLPEEGLKFMVYLQKENIIDESGMPKERFSAEFPKEGPSILRIQQVVRGDSAAYFCASSAEDRGDYGYTFGSGTRLTVV.

V is TRBV5-4 and J is TRBJ2-4, with a weak D call TRBD2 (6 bases). Trimming took off 2 bases at V and 8 bases at J, with 14 bases between the two ends. CDR1 is SGHNT and CDR2 is YYREEE in the germline V gene (reference sequence). This CDR3 is built from 14 residues. The CDR3 nucleotides are TGTGCCAGCAGCTTAGTGGGAGGCTCGGACATTCAGTACTTC. Residues: CASSLVGGSDIQYF.

The chain recombines TRBV4-1 with TRBJ1-2; 7 positions match TRBD1. Germline V gene lookup returns CDR1 MGHRA and CDR2 YSYEKL. The J segment lost 3 bases and the V segment lost 5 bases, leaving 6 bases of the junction unmatched. The CDR3 has 14 residues. The CDR3 loop is CASSGTTGYYGYTF. The CDR3 region has the DNA TGCGCCAGCAGCGGGACGACAGGGTACTATGGCTACACCTTC.

This sequence joins TRBV2 and TRBJ1-1, with D hard to call. The V and J ends lost 8 bases and 0 bases respectively, with 13 bases between them. Germline V gene data show CDR1 as SNHLY and CDR2 as FYNNEI. This CDR3 spans 14 amino acids. Written as DNA, the CDR3 is TGTGCCAGCTCCTTGGGAAGGATGAACACTGAAGCTTTCTTT. This gives the protein CASSLGRMNTEAFF.

In nucleotides, the CDR3 is TGTGCCACCAGCGAGCCGGTCTATGGCTACACCTTC. This encodes CATSEPVYGYTF. V gene TRBV15 combines with J gene TRBJ1-2, with D uncertain. CDR3 length equals 12 residues. Germline-derived CDR1 and CDR2 are LNHNV and YYDKDF (reference sequence). The V end lost 5 bases, the J end lost 4 bases, and 8 bases lay between the germline ends. Supplemented by reference TRBV15 and TRBJ1-2, the full variable domain reads DAMVIQNPRYQVTQFGKPVTLSCSQTLNHNVMYWYQQKSSQAPKLLFHYYDKDFNNEADTPDNFQSRRPNTSFCFLDIRSPGLGDTAMYLCATSEPVYGYTFGSGTRLTVV.

V gene TRBV5-6 combines with J gene TRBJ2-1; TRBD2 matches 7 bases. This CDR3 contains 15 residues. The V gene end was trimmed by 0 bases and the J gene end by 8 bases; junction bases not matched to a gene: 8. CDR1 and CDR2 from the germline V gene are SGHDT and YYEEEE. In nucleotides, the CDR3 is TGTGCCAGCAGCTTGGAGGGAGGGTATAGGGATGAGCAGTTCTTC. Protein product: CASSLEGGYRDEQFF.

This sequence joins TRBV5-1 and TRBJ2-5; 10 nucleotides align to TRBD2. Losses at the gene ends were 2 bases for V and 3 bases for J; bases not matched to a gene: 4. The CDR3 length is 15 residues. Germline CDR1 is SGHRS and CDR2 is YFSETQ. The CDR3 loop reads CASSLGLADEETQYF. In DNA, the CDR3 is TGCGCCAGCAGCTTAGGACTAGCGGACGAAGAGACCCAGTACTTC. Full variable domain (rest looked up from reference TRBV5-1 and TRBJ2-5): KAGVTQTPRYLIKTRGQQVTLSCSPISGHRSVSWYQQTPGQGLQFLFEYFSETQRNKGNFPGRFSGRQFSNSRSEMNVSTLELGDSALYLCASSLGLADEETQYFGPGTRLLVL.

This rearrangement joins TRBV15 to TRBJ1-1, with D possibly being TRBD1 (5 bases). CDR1 is LNHNV and CDR2 is YYDKDF in the germline V gene (reference sequence). CDR3 length: 18 residues. Deletions cut 0 bases from V and 0 bases from J, with 17 bases between. The CDR3 region is CATSRDWLKGRMNTEAFF. In nucleotides, the CDR3 is TGTGCCACCAGCAGAGATTGGTTAAAGGGGAGGATGAACACTGAAGCTTTCTTT. Combining the CDR3 with reference TRBV15 and TRBJ1-1 gives the whole variable domain DAMVIQNPRYQVTQFGKPVTLSCSQTLNHNVMYWYQQKSSQAPKLLFHYYDKDFNNEADTPDNFQSRRPNTSFCFLDIRSPGLGDTAMYLCATSRDWLKGRMNTEAFFGQGTRLTVV.

The chain recombines TRBV7-2 with TRBJ2-3, with 7 positions matching TRBD2. CDR1 SGHTA and CDR2 FQGNSA come from the germline V gene. V lost 2 bases, J lost 2 bases, and 7 bases stayed unmatched. The CDR3 runs 16 residues. CDR3 protein: CASSLLGGTTTDTQYF. The CDR3 DNA follows: TGTGCCAGCAGCTTATTGGGGGGGACCACCACAGATACGCAGTATTTT. Looking up the rest from reference TRBV7-2 and TRBJ2-3 gives the full variable domain: GAGVSQSPSNKVTEKGKDVELRCDPISGHTALYWYRQSLGQGLEFLIYFQGNSAPDKSGLPSDRFSAERTGGSVSTLTIQRTQQEDSAVYLCASSLLGGTTTDTQYFGPGTRLTVL.

The rearrangement uses TRBV5-1 and TRBJ1-2; no definite D call. The CDR3 has 14 amino acids. Trimming stripped 2 bases from V and 5 bases from J, with 13 bases between. Germline V CDR1 and CDR2: SGHRS, YFSETQ. Here the CDR3 DNA reads TGCGCCAGCAGCTTCCGCGGGGAAGGGTATGGCTACACCTTC. Translation gives CASSFRGEGYGYTF.

The chain joins TRBV7-3 to TRBJ2-1; D not certain. CDR1 is SGHTA, CDR2 FQGTGA, per germline. This CDR3 region has 13 residues. Trimming stripped 1 base from V and 4 bases from J, with 5 bases between. The DNA for the CDR3 is TGTGCCAGCAGCTTAAGAAGGTACAATGAGCAGTTCTTC. It codes for CASSLRRYNEQFF. Drawing the rest from reference TRBV7-3 and TRBJ2-1, the complete variable domain is GAGVSQTPSNKVTEKGKYVELRCDPISGHTALYWYRQSLGQGPEFLIYFQGTGAADDSGLPNDRFFAVRPEGSVSTLKIQRTERGDSAVYLCASSLRRYNEQFFGPGTRLTVL.

As regards this clone: Compared with germline, one end of the junction differs, possibly owing to a read error. This chain connects TRBV11-2 to TRBJ1-6; D is possibly TRBD1 (5 bases). This CDR3 comprises 16 residues. Germline V gives CDR1 SGHAT, CDR2 FQNNGV. The CDR3 protein is CAGSSTRGNNNSPLHF. DNA of the CDR3: TGTGCCGGCAGCTCGACTAGGGGTAACAATAATTCACCCCTCCACTTT.

This rearrangement joins TRBV15 to TRBJ2-3, with 11 positions matching TRBD2. Germline-derived CDR1 and CDR2 are LNHNV and YYDKDF (reference sequence). CDR3 length: 16 residues. Germline trimming cut 1 base from V and 7 bases from J; bases unmatched to any gene: 7. The CDR3 region is CATSRVDSGGANTQYF. Written as DNA, the CDR3 is TGTGCCACCAGCAGAGTTGATAGCGGGGGGGCGAATACGCAGTATTTT.

The rearrangement joins TRBV6-1 to TRBJ2-3; 8 nucleotides align to TRBD1. Germline assignment: CDR1 MNHNS and CDR2 SASEGT. The ends lost 7 bases at V and 7 bases at J; junction bases unmatched: 13. This CDR3 contains 15 residues. CDR3 bases: TGTGCCAGCATGAGGGACAGGTTAGAAATGAATACGCAGTATTTT. It specifies CASMRDRLEMNTQYF.

CDR3 loop: CASSEGGAGNTEAFF. The CDR3 region has the DNA TGTGCCAGCAGCGAAGGGGGCGCGGGGAACACTGAAGCTTTCTTT. The chain uses TRBV5-4 and TRBJ1-1, with 7 bases identical to TRBD1. V was clipped by 4 bases and J by 1 base; unmatched bases: 7. The germline V gene has CDR1 SGHNT and CDR2 YYREEE (reference sequence). This CDR3 spans 15 amino acids.

This rearrangement joins TRBV30 to TRBJ2-3; weak D call: TRBD2 (6 bases). This CDR3 has 13 amino acids. Germline CDR1 reads GTSNPN; CDR2 reads SVGIG (reference sequence). V was shortened by 1 base and J by 5 bases, with 10 bases between the two germline ends. Here the CDR3 reads CAWSAFSGDTQYF. CDR3 bases: TGTGCCTGGAGTGCGTTTAGCGGAGATACGCAGTATTTT. Using reference TRBV30 and TRBJ2-3 for the parts outside the CDR3, the full variable domain is SQTIHQWPATLVQPVGSPLSLECTVEGTSNPNLYWYRQAAGRGLQLLFYSVGIGQISSEVPQNLSASRPQDRQFILSSKKLLLSDSGFYLCAWSAFSGDTQYFGPGTRLTVL.

The chain combines TRBV5-1 with TRBJ2-5, with TRBD2 identical over 13 bases. The CDR3 is 16 residues long. In germline, CDR1 is SGHRS, CDR2 YFSETQ. The J segment lost 4 bases and the V segment lost 0 bases, leaving 3 bases of the junction unmatched. This CDR3 is CASSLVGLAGAETQYF. The CDR3 DNA reads TGCGCCAGCAGCTTGGTAGGACTAGCGGGGGCAGAGACCCAGTACTTC.

The chain recombines TRBV6-4 with TRBJ1-5; D is unresolved. The CDR3 totals 15 residues. Trimming left V 2 bases short and J 3 bases short, with 11 bases between. CDR1 is MRHNA, CDR2 SNTAGT, per germline. The CDR3 nucleotides are TGTGCCAGCAGTGACCGTCGGCCAAACAATCAGCCCCAGCATTTT. It specifies CASSDRRPNNQPQHF.

The chain has TRBV25-1 and TRBJ2-3; 7 bases agree with TRBD2. Germline lookup yields CDR1 MGHDK and CDR2 SYGVNS. With V trimmed by 1 base and J by 4 bases, 8 bases remained unmatched. The CDR3 covers 16 residues. CDR3 DNA: TGTGCCAGCAGTGAATTAGTGGGTCGGGGGGCAGATACGCAGTATTTT. This gives the protein CASSELVGRGADTQYF.

The J gene is TRBJ1-3, the V gene TRBV4-2; D gene ambiguous. Per germline, CDR1 LGHNA and CDR2 YNFKEQ. V was trimmed by 0 bases and J by 0 bases, leaving 12 bases between them. This CDR3 has 17 residues. The CDR3 reads CASSQDLKMYSGNTIYF. In DNA form, the CDR3 reads TGTGCCAGCAGCCAAGATTTAAAGATGTACTCTGGAAACACCATATATTTT.